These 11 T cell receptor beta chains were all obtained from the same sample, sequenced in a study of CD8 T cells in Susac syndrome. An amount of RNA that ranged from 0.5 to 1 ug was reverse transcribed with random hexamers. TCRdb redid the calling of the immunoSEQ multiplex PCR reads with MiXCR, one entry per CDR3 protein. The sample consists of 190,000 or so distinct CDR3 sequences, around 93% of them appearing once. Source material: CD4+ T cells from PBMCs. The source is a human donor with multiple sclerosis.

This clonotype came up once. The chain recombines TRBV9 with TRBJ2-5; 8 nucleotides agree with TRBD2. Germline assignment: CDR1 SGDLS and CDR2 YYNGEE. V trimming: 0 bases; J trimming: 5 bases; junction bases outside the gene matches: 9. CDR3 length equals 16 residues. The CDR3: CASSVDVGASGETQYF. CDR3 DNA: TGTGCCAGCAGCGTAGACGTCGGGGCTAGCGGGGAGACCCAGTACTTC.

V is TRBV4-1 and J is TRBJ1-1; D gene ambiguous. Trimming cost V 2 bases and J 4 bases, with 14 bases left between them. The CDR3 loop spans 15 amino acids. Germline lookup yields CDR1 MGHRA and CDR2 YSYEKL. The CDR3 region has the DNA TGCGCCAGCAGCCAAACGGTCGAATGGGGCACTGAAGCTTTCTTT. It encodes CASSQTVEWGTEAFF.

The CDR3 is CASRRSPLYGYTF. CDR3 in DNA: TGTGCCAGCAGGAGGTCACCGCTCTATGGCTACACCTTC. The chain recombines TRBV25-1 with TRBJ1-2; D is uncertain. The CDR3 is 13 residues long. V lost 6 bases and J 4 bases, leaving 12 bases between the germline ends. Per the germline V gene, CDR1 is MGHDK and CDR2 is SYGVNS.

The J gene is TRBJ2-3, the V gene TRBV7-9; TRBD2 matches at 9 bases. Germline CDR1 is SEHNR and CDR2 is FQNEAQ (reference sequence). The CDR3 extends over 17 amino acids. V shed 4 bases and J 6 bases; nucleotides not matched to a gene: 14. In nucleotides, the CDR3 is TGTGCCAGCAGCTCCTCATTGAGCGGGGGGCGCGCGGATACGCAGTATTTT. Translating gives CASSSSLSGGRADTQYF.

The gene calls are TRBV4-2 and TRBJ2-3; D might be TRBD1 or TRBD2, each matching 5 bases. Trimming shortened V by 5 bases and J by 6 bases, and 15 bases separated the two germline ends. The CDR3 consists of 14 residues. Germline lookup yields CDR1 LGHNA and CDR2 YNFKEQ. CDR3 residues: CASSTRDPGDTQYF. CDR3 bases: TGTGCCAGCAGCACACGGGACCCCGGGGATACGCAGTATTTT.

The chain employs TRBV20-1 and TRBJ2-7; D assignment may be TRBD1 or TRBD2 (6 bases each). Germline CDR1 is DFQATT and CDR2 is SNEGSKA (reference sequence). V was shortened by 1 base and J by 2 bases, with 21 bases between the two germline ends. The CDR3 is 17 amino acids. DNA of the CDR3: TGCAGTGCTAGAGCCTTATACAGGGCAGGGAGGACCTACGAGCAGTACTTC. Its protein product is CSARALYRAGRTYEQYF.

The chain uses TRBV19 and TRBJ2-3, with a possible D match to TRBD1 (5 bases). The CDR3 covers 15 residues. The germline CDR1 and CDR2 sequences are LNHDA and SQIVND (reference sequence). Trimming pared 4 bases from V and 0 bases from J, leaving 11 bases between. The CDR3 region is CASSKQERSTDTQYF. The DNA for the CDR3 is TGTGCCAGTAGTAAACAGGAGCGTAGCACAGATACGCAGTATTTT.

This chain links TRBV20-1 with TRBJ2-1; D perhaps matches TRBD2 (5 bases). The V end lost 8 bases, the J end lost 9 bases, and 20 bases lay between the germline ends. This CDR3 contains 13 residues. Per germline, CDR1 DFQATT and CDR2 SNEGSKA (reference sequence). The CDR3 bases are TGCAGTATTGGACTGCCCTCCCTTCGTGAGCAGTTCTTC. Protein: CSIGLPSLREQFF.

CDR3 bases: TGTGCCAGCAGTGAAATCACTGAAGCTTTCTTT. Translation gives CASSEITEAFF. This chain joins TRBV2 and TRBJ1-1; D not certain. Looked up from germline, CDR1 is SNHLY and CDR2 is FYNNEI. V was cut by 2 bases and J by 4 bases, with 2 bases left in between. The CDR3 is 11 residues long.

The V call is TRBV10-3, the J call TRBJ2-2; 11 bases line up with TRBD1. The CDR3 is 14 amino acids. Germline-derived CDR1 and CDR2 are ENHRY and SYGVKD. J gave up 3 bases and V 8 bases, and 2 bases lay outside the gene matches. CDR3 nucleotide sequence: TGTGCCATCGGGGGACAGGGGGACACCGGGGAGCTGTTTTTT. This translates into CAIGGQGDTGELFF.

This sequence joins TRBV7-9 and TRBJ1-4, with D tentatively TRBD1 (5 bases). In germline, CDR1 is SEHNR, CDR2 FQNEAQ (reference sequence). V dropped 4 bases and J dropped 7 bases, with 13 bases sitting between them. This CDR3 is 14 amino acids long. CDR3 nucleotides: TGTGCCAGCAGCTCTGCGGGGGGGAGTGAAAAACTGTTTTTT. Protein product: CASSSAGGSEKLFF.